Listed below are T cell receptor beta chains from one sample, sequenced in a study of beta chain features in type 1 diabetes. This table comes from immunoSEQ multiplex PCR, and its TCRdb copy is limited to in-frame clones, with some not included. The sample carries more than 250,000 clones, 20% recorded once. Sequenced sample: naive CD4+ T cells from blood. These TCRs come from a woman aged 40 to 50 with type 1 diabetes. Each CDR3 is given with its conserved first and last residue. A D gene is named only where the DNA matches it firmly. Some rows have no size entry. The others give once, few or many, or a class for an expanded clone.

clone_size | j_call | d_call | v_call | cdr3_aa | cdr3_nt
once | TRBJ1-1 | TRBD1 | TRBV7-3 | CASSSDRDTEAFF | TGTGCCAGCAGCAGCGACAGGGACACTGAAGCTTTCTTT
- | TRBJ2-6 | TRBD2 | TRBV5-1 | CASRGEGTSGANVLTF | TGCGCCAGCAGGGGGGAGGGCACCTCTGGGGCCAACGTCCTGACTTTC
- | TRBJ2-3 | - | TRBV29-1 | CSVKGDTSTDTQYF | TGCAGCGTGAAGGGGGACACTAGCACAGATACGCAGTATTTT
few | TRBJ1-5 | - | TRBV18 | CASSPRTVDNQPQHF | TGTGCCAGCTCACCAAGGACAGTTGACAATCAGCCCCAGCATTTT
few | TRBJ2-7 | - | TRBV18 | CASSPGRGSYEQYF | TGTGCCAGCTCCCCAGGCAGAGGCTCCTACGAGCAGTACTTC
few | TRBJ2-3 | - | TRBV7-9 | CASSLPSADTQYF | TGTGCCAGCAGCTTACCATCAGCAGATACGCAGTATTTT
few | TRBJ2-3 | - | TRBV28 | CASSLTSTFTDTQYF | TGTGCCAGCAGTTTAACTAGCACCTTCACAGATACGCAGTATTTT
few | TRBJ2-1 | TRBD2 | TRBV4-3 | CASSIKRGSYEQFF | TGCGCCAGCAGCATAAAGCGGGGCAGCTATGAGCAGTTCTTC
few | TRBJ1-6 | TRBD1 | TRBV5-1 | CASSFTGQGDSPLHF | TGCGCCAGCAGCTTTACGGGACAGGGTGATTCACCCCTCCACTTT
- | TRBJ2-2 | - | TRBV29-1 | CSVEERAGGTGELFF | TGCAGCGTTGAAGAACGGGCAGGGGGGACCGGGGAGCTGTTTTTT
- | TRBJ2-5 | - | TRBV2 | CASSDDSGFWTQYF | TGTGCCAGCAGTGATGACTCAGGGTTTTGGACCCAGTACTTC
- | TRBJ2-7 | TRBD1 | TRBV28 | CASNPPGQGTYEQYF | TGTGCCAGCAACCCGCCGGGACAGGGGACCTACGAGCAGTACTTC
few | TRBJ2-7 | - | TRBV5-1 | CASSLNGLPYEQYF | TGCGCCAGCAGCTTGAACGGGTTGCCCTACGAGCAGTACTTC
- | TRBJ2-3 | - | TRBV19 | CASSITSRGDTQYF | TGTGCCAGTAGTATCACAAGCAGGGGAGATACGCAGTATTTT
few | TRBJ2-5 | - | TRBV29-1 | CSVSGPGQETQYF | TGCAGCGTTAGTGGACCGGGGCAAGAGACCCAGTACTTC
- | TRBJ1-2 | - | TRBV18 | CASSPPGGHGYTF | TGTGCCAGCTCACCACCGGGAGGCCATGGCTACACCTTC
- | TRBJ1-2 | - | TRBV9 | CASSRDRNYGYTF | TGTGCCAGCAGCCGAGACAGAAACTATGGCTACACCTTC
- | TRBJ1-1 | - | TRBV7-9 | CASSFEVMNTEAFF | TGTGCCAGCAGCTTTGAGGTCATGAACACTGAAGCTTTCTTT
- | TRBJ2-7 | - | TRBV5-1 | CASSQDWAEQYF | TGCGCCAGCAGCCAGGACTGGGCCGAGCAGTACTTC
- | TRBJ2-5 | - | TRBV30 | CAWSAGVGLETQYF | TGTGCCTGGAGTGCGGGGGTAGGTTTAGAGACCCAGTACTTC
few | TRBJ1-1 | - | TRBV15 | CATSRDREVFRAFF | TGTGCCACCAGCAGAGATCGGGAGGTTTTTCGGGCTTTCTTT
- | TRBJ2-1 | - | TRBV30 | CAWRPGFNEQFF | TGTGCCTGGAGGCCGGGGTTCAATGAGCAGTTCTTC
- | TRBJ1-1 | - | TRBV28 | CASSGGGRTEAFF | TGTGCCAGCAGCGGGGGGGGGCGGACTGAAGCTTTCTTT
- | TRBJ2-7 | - | TRBV4-3 | CASSQAGLTYEQYF | TGCGCCAGCAGCCAAGCCGGGTTAACCTACGAGCAGTACTTC
few | TRBJ2-1 | - | TRBV29-1 | CSVELGLWRANYNEQFF | TGCAGCGTTGAATTGGGGCTTTGGAGGGCCAACTACAATGAGCAGTTCTTC
few | TRBJ1-5 | TRBD1 | TRBV7-6 | CASSTETGPQPQHF | TGTGCCAGCAGCACGGAGACAGGGCCTCAGCCCCAGCATTTT
- | TRBJ1-5 | - | TRBV30 | CAWSGRTEGQPQHF | TGTGCCTGGAGCGGCCGGACAGAGGGTCAGCCCCAGCATTTT
- | TRBJ2-1 | - | TRBV4-3 | CARVQGSSYNEQFF | TGCGCCAGGGTCCAGGGAAGCTCCTACAATGAGCAGTTCTTC
- | TRBJ1-2 | TRBD1 | TRBV30 | CAWSVQGALKGYTF | TGTGCCTGGAGTGTACAGGGGGCGCTCAAGGGCTACACCTTC
- | TRBJ1-2 | TRBD1 | TRBV6-5 | CASSTGQPSNGYTF | TGTGCCAGCAGCACGGGACAGCCCTCTAATGGCTACACCTTC
few | TRBJ1-1 | TRBD1 | TRBV29-1 | CSVDAEGQGVAEAFF | TGCAGCGTTGATGCCGAGGGACAGGGGGTCGCTGAAGCTTTCTTT
- | TRBJ2-1 | - | TRBV30 | CAWSTDPRDEQFF | TGTGCCTGGAGTACAGACCCGAGGGATGAGCAGTTCTTC
few | TRBJ1-1 | - | TRBV30 | CAWSPPSTRAFF | TGTGCCTGGTCGCCCCCAAGTACAAGAGCTTTCTTT
few | TRBJ1-2 | - | TRBV7-9 | CASSLEPEGYTF | TGTGCCAGCAGCTTAGAGCCGGAGGGCTACACCTTC
- | TRBJ2-1 | TRBD2 | TRBV7-6 | CASSSRTSAGNEQFF | TGTGCCAGCAGCTCTCGGACTAGCGCCGGCAATGAGCAGTTCTTC
- | TRBJ2-1 | TRBD1 | TRBV5-1 | CASSQRTGAGNEQFF | TGCGCCAGCAGCCAACGGACAGGGGCCGGCAATGAGCAGTTCTTC
- | TRBJ2-3 | TRBD2 | TRBV7-9 | CASGLSSGRGDTQYF | TGTGCCAGCGGCCTTAGCAGCGGGAGGGGAGATACGCAGTATTTT
few | TRBJ2-7 | - | TRBV25-1 | CASLPPGTPYEQYF | TGTGCCAGCCTCCCCCCCGGGACTCCTTACGAGCAGTACTTC
few | TRBJ1-2 | TRBD1 | TRBV6-6 | CASSYPDRGGYTF | TGTGCCAGCAGTTACCCCGACAGGGGGGGCTACACCTTC
few | TRBJ2-1 | - | TRBV19 | CATTSPSSYNEQFF | TGTGCCACTACCTCGCCGAGCTCCTACAATGAGCAGTTCTTC
- | TRBJ2-1 | - | TRBV28 | CASSFGTGVDEQFF | TGTGCCAGCAGTTTCGGAACCGGGGTCGATGAGCAGTTCTTC
- | TRBJ2-6 | - | TRBV30 | CACQWAGANVLTF | TGTGCCTGCCAGTGGGCCGGGGCCAACGTCCTGACTTTC
- | TRBJ2-1 | - | TRBV25-1 | CASSELTRGNEQFF | TGTGCCAGCAGTGAATTGACCCGGGGGAATGAGCAGTTCTTC
- | TRBJ2-7 | - | TRBV7-9 | CASSEIGADRRHEQYF | TGTGCCAGCAGCGAGATAGGGGCGGATAGGCGGCACGAGCAGTACTTC
few | TRBJ2-7 | - | TRBV7-8 | CASSFQGAYEQYF | TGTGCCAGCAGCTTCCAGGGCGCCTACGAGCAGTACTTC
few | TRBJ2-5 | - | TRBV25-1 | CASTGAAQETQYF | TGTGCCAGCACTGGGGCAGCCCAAGAGACCCAGTACTTC
- | TRBJ1-2 | - | TRBV5-1 | CASSLVVQGQGGYTF | TGCGCCAGCAGCTTGGTCGTCCAGGGTCAGGGTGGCTACACCTTC
few | TRBJ1-2 | - | TRBV7-2 | CASSLPINYGYTF | TGTGCCAGCAGCCTGCCTATTAACTATGGCTACACCTTC
- | TRBJ2-7 | - | TRBV4-3 | CASSLFSTSSYEQYF | TGCGCCAGCAGCCTTTTCTCTACGAGCTCCTACGAGCAGTACTTC
few | TRBJ2-5 | - | TRBV30 | CAWSVGRETQYF | TGTGCCTGGAGTGTAGGGAGGGAGACCCAGTACTTC
few | TRBJ2-7 | - | TRBV5-1 | CASSLDPGISYEQYF | TGCGCCAGCAGCTTGGATCCAGGGATCTCCTACGAGCAGTACTTC
few | TRBJ2-5 | - | TRBV18 | CASSGGGRETQYF | TGTGCCAGCTCCGGAGGGGGCCGGGAGACCCAGTACTTC
- | TRBJ2-7 | TRBD2 | TRBV6-5 | CASRDTGGSSYEQYF | TGTGCCAGCAGGGACACGGGGGGGAGCTCCTACGAGCAGTACTTC